This T cell receptor beta chain was recovered during a study of molecular identifiers for immune sequencing clone quantification. TCRdb independently ran MiXCR on the PCR reads; one entry per CDR3 protein. The table records about 630,000 distinct CDR3 sequences, about 25% of them present only once. The CDR3 totals 14 residues. Looked up from germline, CDR1 is MGHRA and CDR2 is YSYEKL. V was shortened by 4 bases and J by 0 bases, with 7 bases between the two germline ends. With regard to this clonotype: Its antigen is currently unknown. It is likely a read error, because the conserved phenylalanine at the end of the CDR3 is missing.

General study points: Under 1% of molecules in naive cells, but over 97% of effector molecules, belonged to clones above 20 RNA copies. Spiked Jurkat TCR RNA originating from one cell could reportedly be identified amid approximately 900,000 naive cells. Highly expanded clone sizes could be underestimated through barcode sharing by identical TCR molecules.

The source of this sequence is a human donor in good health. Some libraries in this study had Jurkat cell RNA spiked in. V gene TRBV4-1 combines with J gene TRBJ2-1; D gene uncertain. Sequenced material: naive CD8+ T cells from blood, with Jurkat cell RNA spiked in. Regarding subset: FACS-sorted CD8+CD4-CCR7+CD45RA+ naive T cells. The CDR3 loop is CASSPPSSYNEQFL. The CDR3 DNA follows: TGCGCCAGCAGCCCTCCGAGCTCCTACAATGAGCAGTTCCTC.